The clone carrying this TCR beta chain has a count of ten or more. TCR beta CDR3 regions were amplified from RNA. First-round RT-PCR with HTBI primers amplified the TCR CDR3 region. TCRdb re-analysed the multiplex PCR reads in MiXCR, keeping a single row per CDR3 protein. The sample holds around 600,000 distinct CDR3 sequences; roughly 15% are singletons and the top ten take around an eighth. Germline CDR1 and CDR2: MDHEN and SYDVKM. Trimming removed 4 bases from V and 1 base from J, with 13 bases in between. This CDR3 has 15 residues. The sample is drawn from a study of T cells in Graves' hyperthyroidism and ophthalmopathy. Background on the study: The initial diagnosis was the point when peripheral blood was collected, ahead of any treatment.

Uncontrolled infection, other autoimmune disease, pregnancy or lactation barred patients from enrollment. The specimen was blood. The V gene is TRBV28, the J gene TRBJ2-5; D remains unclear. This TCR derives from a woman between 45 and 65 years old with Graves' ophthalmopathy. This CDR3 reads CASSSATDLQETQYF. The CDR3 DNA reads TGTGCCAGCAGTTCAGCTACCGACCTCCAAGAGACCCAGTACTTC.